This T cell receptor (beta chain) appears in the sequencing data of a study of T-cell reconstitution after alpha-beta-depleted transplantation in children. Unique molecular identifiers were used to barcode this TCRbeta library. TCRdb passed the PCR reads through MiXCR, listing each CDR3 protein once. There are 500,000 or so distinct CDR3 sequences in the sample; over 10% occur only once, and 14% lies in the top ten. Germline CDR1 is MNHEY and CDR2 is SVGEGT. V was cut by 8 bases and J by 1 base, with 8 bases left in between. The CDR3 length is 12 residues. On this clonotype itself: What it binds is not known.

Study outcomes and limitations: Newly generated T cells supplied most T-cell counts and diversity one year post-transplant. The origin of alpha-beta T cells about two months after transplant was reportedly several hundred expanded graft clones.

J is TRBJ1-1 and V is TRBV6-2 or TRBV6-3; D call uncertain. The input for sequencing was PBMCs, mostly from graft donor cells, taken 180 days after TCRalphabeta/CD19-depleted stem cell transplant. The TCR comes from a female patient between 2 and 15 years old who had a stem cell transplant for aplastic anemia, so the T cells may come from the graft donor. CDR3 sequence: CASWPRNTEAFF. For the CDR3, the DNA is TGTGCCAGCTGGCCTCGGAACACTGAAGCTTTCTTT.